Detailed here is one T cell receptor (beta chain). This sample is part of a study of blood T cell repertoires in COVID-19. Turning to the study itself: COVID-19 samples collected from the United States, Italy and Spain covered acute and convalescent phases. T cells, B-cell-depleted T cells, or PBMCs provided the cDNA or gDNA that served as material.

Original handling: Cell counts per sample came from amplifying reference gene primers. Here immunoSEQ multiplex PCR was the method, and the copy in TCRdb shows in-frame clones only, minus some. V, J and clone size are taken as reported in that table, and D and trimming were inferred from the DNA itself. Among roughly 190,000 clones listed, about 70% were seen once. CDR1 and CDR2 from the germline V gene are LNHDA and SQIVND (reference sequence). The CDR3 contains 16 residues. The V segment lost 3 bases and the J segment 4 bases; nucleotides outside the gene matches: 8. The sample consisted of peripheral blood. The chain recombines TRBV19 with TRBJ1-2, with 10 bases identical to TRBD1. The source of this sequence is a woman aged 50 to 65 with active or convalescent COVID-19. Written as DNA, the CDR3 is TGTGCCAGTAGTATTAATACGGGACAGGGGATCTATGGCTACACCTTC. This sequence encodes CASSINTGQGIYGYTF.